This TCR beta chain appears in the sequencing data of a study of T cells in Graves' hyperthyroidism and ophthalmopathy. Findings of the study overall: The model anticipated ophthalmopathy a median approximately 6.7 months pre-onset.

V dropped 0 bases and J dropped 4 bases, with 16 bases sitting between them. This CDR3 region has 15 residues. Germline assignment: CDR1 DFQATT and CDR2 SNEGSKA (reference sequence). This clonotype was counted only a few times. Its matching antigen is unknown. Patients were aged 18 to 65, had disease duration under 2 months, and had newly diagnosed hyperthyroidism. The source of the PBMCs was 10 ml of fresh peripheral blood. Amplification of TCR beta CDR3 regions was performed using RNA transcripts as template. Using the HTBI primer set, a first-round RT-PCR was run on the TCR CDR3. TCRdb re-derived calls from the multiplex PCR reads in MiXCR, one entry per CDR3 protein. The table has about 360,000 distinct CDR3 sequences, 25% seen once.

The TCR sequence derives from a man aged 50-60 years with Graves' hyperthyroidism. Sequencing was performed on blood. V and J are TRBV20-1 and TRBJ2-7; TRBD2 might be the D (6 bases). The CDR3 nucleotides read TGCAGTGCTAGAGATATCGTGGAGGGCCTATACGAGCAGTACTTC. It codes for CSARDIVEGLYEQYF.